Reported below is one TCR beta chain. This CDR3 has 13 residues. Germline CDR1 LGHDT, CDR2 YNNKEL (reference sequence). Trimming removed 1 base at V and 6 bases at J, with 10 bases between. Per the authors' pipeline: Scientists estimated how many nucleated cells there were by amplifying reference gene primers. TCRdb's table, derived via immunoSEQ multiplex PCR, lists solely in-frame clones and lacks some. V and J calls plus clone size are reproduced from that table; the DNA served to infer D and trimming. The sample records some 78,000 clones, more than 70% being singletons. This specimen comes from a study of blood T cell repertoires in COVID-19. The wider study: From the United States, Italy and Spain came samples of acute and convalescent COVID-19. PBMCs, B-cell-depleted T cells, or T cells were the source of the cDNA or gDNA that made up the material.

The chain combines TRBV3-1 (or the pseudogene TRBV3-2) with TRBJ2-7, with a weak D call TRBD1 (5 bases). The sequence derives from a man aged 60 to 69 with active or convalescent COVID-19. The sequencing sample was made of peripheral blood. The CDR3 is CASSQGLGVEQYF. In DNA form, the CDR3 reads TGTGCCAGCAGCCAAGGTCTAGGGGTCGAGCAGTACTTC.